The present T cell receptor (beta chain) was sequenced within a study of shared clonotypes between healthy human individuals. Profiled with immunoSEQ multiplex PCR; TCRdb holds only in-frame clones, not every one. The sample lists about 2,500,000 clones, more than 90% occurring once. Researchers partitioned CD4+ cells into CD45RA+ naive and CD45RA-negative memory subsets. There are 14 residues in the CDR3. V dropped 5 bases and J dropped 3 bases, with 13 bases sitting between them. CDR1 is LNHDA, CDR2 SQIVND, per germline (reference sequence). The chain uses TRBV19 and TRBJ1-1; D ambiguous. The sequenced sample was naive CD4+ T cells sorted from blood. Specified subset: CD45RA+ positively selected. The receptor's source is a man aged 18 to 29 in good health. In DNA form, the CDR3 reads TGTGCCAGTAGTTCCATCGATCGGGACACTGAAGCTTTCTTT. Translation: CASSSIDRDTEAFF.